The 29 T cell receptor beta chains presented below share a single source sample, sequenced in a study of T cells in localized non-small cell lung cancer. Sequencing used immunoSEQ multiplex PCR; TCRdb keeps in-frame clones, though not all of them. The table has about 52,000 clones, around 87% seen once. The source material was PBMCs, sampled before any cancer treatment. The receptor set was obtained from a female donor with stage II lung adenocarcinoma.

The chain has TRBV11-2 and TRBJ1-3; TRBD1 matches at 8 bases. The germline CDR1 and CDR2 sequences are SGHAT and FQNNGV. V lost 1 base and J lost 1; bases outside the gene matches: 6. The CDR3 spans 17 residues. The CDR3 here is CASSLANRGLSGNTIYF. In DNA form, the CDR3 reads TGTGCCAGCAGCTTAGCTAACAGGGGGTTATCTGGAAACACCATATATTTT.

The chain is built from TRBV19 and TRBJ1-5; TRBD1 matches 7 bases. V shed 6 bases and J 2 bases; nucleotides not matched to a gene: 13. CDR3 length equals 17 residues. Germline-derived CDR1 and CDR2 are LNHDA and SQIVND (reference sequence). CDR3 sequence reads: CASSSRGGTARNQPQHF. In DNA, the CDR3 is TGTGCCAGTAGCTCCCGTGGGGGGACAGCTCGCAATCAGCCCCAGCATTTT.

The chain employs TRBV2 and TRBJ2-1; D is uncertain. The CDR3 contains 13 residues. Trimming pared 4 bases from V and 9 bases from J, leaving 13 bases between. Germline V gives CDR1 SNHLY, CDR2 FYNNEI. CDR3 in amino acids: CASSGVPYAEQFF. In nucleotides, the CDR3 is TGTGCCAGCAGTGGAGTCCCCTATGCTGAGCAGTTCTTC.

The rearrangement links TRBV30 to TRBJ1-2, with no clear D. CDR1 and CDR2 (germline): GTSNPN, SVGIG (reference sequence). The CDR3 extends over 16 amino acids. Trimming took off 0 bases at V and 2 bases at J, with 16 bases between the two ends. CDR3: CAWSVRRGSRNYGYTF. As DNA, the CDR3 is TGTGCCTGGAGTGTACGACGGGGAAGCAGAAACTATGGCTACACCTTC.

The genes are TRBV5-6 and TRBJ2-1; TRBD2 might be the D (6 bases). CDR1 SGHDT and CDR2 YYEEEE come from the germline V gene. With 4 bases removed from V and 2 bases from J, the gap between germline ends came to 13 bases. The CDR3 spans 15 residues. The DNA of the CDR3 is TGTGCCAGCAGCGGTCCGGGACTTACCTACAATGAGCAGTTCTTC. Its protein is CASSGPGLTYNEQFF.

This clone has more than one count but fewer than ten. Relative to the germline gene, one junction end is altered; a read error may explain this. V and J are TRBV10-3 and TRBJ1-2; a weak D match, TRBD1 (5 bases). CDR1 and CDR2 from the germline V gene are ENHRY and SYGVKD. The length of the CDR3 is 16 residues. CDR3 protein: CAIIEERGSYNYGYTF. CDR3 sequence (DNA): TGTGCCATCATTGAGGAAAGGGGTAGTTATAACTATGGCTACACCTTC.

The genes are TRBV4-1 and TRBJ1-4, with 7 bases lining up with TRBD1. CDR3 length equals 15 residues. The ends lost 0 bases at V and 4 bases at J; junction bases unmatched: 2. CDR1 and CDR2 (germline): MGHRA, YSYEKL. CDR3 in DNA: TGCGCCAGCAGCCAAGATGGGACAGTTAATGAAAAACTGTTTTTT. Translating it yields CASSQDGTVNEKLFF.

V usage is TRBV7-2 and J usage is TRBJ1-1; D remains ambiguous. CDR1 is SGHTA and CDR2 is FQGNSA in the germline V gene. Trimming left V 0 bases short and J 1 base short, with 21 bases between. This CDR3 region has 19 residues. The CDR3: CASSLAVPLTIRPNTEAFF. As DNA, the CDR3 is TGTGCCAGCAGCTTAGCGGTCCCGTTGACAATCAGGCCGAACACTGAAGCTTTCTTT. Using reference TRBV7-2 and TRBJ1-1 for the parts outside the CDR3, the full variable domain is GAGVSQSPSNKVTEKGKDVELRCDPISGHTALYWYRQSLGQGLEFLIYFQGNSAPDKSGLPSDRFSAERTGGSVSTLTIQRTQQEDSAVYLCASSLAVPLTIRPNTEAFFGQGTRLTVV.

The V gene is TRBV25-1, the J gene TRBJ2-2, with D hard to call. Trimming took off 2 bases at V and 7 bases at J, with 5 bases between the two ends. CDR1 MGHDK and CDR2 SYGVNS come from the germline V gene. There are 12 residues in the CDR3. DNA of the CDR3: TGTGCCAGCAGTGAAGGGGTCGGGGAGCTGTTTTTT. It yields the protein CASSEGVGELFF.

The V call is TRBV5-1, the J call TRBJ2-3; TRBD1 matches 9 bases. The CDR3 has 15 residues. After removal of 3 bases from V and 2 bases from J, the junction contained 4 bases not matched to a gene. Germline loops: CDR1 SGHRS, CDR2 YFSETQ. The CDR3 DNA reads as TGCGCCAGCAGCTCCGGACAGGGGAACACAGATACGCAGTATTTT. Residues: CASSSGQGNTDTQYF.

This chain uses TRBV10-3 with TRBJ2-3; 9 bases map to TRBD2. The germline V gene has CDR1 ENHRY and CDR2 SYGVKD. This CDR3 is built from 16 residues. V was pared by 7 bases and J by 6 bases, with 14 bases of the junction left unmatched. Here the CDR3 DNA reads TGTGCCATCATGGCGACTAGCGGCTCCCCAACGGATACGCAGTATTTT. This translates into CAIMATSGSPTDTQYF.

The CDR3 DNA sequence: TGTGCCAGCTCCTCGGGCGGGGGCCGGAACATTCAGTACTTC. Its protein product is CASSSGGGRNIQYF. V is TRBV6-5 and J is TRBJ2-4, with D possibly being TRBD2 (7 bases). CDR3 length: 14 amino acids. Per the germline V gene, CDR1 is MNHEY and CDR2 is SVGAGI. V was pared by 8 bases and J by 7 bases, with 18 bases between.

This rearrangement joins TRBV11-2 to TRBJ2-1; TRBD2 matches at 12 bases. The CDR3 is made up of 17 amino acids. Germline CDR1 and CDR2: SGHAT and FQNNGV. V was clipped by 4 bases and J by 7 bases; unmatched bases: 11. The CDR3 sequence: CASSSLLAGGLGNEQFF. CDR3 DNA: TGTGCCAGCAGCTCCCTTCTAGCGGGGGGGCTCGGGAATGAGCAGTTCTTC.

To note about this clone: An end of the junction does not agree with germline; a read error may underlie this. DNA of the CDR3: TGTGCTAGCAGCCTAGGGAACACCGGGGAGCTGTTTTTT. As protein: CASSLGNTGELFF. The genes are TRBV7-7 and TRBJ2-2; D remains ambiguous. CDR3 length: 13 residues. In germline, CDR1 is SSHAT, CDR2 FNYEAQ (reference sequence).

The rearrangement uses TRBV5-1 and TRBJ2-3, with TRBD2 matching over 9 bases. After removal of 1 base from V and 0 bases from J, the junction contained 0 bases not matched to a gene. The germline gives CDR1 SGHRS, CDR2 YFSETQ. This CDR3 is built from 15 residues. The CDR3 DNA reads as TGCGCCAGCAGCTTGACTAGCGGGAGCACAGATACGCAGTATTTT. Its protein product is CASSLTSGSTDTQYF.

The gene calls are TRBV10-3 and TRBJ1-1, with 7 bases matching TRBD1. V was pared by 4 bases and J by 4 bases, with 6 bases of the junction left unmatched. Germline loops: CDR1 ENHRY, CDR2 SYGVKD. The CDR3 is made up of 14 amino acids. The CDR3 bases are TGTGCCATCAGTGGAACAGGGGAGGGCACTGAAGCTTTCTTT. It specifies CAISGTGEGTEAFF.

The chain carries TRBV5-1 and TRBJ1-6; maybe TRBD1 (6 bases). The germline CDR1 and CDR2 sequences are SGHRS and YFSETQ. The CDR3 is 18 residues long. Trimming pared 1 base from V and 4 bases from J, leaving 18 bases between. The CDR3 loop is CASSLRGASEVYNSPLHF. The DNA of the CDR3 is TGCGCCAGCAGCTTGCGGGGGGCCTCCGAAGTTTATAATTCACCCCTCCACTTT.

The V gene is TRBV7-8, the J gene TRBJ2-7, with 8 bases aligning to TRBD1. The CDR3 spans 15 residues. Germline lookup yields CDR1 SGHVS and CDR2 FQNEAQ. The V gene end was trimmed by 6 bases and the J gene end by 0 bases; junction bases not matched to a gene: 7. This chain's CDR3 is CASRDREGSSYEQYF. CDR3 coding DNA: TGTGCCAGCAGGGACAGGGAAGGGAGCTCCTACGAGCAGTACTTC.

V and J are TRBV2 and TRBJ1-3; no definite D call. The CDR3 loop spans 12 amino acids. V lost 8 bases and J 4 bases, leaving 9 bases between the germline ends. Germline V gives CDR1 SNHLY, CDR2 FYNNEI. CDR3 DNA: TGTGCCAGCGCAACGGGCGGAAACACCATATATTTT. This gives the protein CASATGGNTIYF.

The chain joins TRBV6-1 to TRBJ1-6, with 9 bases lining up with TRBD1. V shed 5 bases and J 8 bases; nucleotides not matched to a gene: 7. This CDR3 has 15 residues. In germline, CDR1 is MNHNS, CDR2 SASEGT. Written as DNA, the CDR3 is TGTGCCAGCAGTACTGGGACAGGGTGGGATTCACCCCTCCACTTT. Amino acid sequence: CASSTGTGWDSPLHF.

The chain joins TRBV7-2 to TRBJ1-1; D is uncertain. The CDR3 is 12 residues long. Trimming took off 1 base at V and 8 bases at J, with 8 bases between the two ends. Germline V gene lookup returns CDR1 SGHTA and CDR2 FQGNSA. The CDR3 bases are TGTGCCAGCAGCTTAGTAAGGGAGGAAGCTTTCTTT. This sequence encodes CASSLVREEAFF.

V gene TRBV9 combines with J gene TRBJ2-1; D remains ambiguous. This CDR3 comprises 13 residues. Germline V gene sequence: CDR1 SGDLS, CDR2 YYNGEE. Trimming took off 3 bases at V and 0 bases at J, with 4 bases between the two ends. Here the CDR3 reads CASSANSYNEQFF. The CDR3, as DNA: TGTGCCAGCAGCGCTAACTCCTACAATGAGCAGTTCTTC.

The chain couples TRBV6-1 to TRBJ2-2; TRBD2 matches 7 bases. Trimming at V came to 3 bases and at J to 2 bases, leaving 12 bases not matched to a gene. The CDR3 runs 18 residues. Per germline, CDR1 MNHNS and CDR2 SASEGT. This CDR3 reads CASSEVPGGGGNTGELFF. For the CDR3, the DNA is TGTGCCAGCAGTGAGGTCCCAGGCGGGGGAGGAAACACCGGGGAGCTGTTTTTT.

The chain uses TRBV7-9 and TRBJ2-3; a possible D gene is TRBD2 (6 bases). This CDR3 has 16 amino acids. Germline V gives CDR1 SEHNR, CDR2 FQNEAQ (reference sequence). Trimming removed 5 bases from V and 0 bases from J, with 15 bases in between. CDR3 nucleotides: TGTGCCAGCAGCCTCTGGGTAGCGGCTAGCACAGATACGCAGTATTTT. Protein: CASSLWVAASTDTQYF.

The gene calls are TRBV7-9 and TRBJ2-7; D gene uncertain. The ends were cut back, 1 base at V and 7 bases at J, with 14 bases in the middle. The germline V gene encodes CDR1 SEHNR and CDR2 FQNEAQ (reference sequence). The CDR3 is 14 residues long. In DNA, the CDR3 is TGTGCCAGCAGCTTAGGATCCTCTCCTCGGGAGCAGTACTTC. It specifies CASSLGSSPREQYF. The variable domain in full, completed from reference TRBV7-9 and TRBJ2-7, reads DTGVSQNPRHKITKRGQNVTFRCDPISEHNRLYWYRQTLGQGPEFLTYFQNEAQLEKSRLLSDRFSAERPKGSFSTLEIQRTEQGDSAMYLCASSLGSSPREQYFGPGTRLTVT.

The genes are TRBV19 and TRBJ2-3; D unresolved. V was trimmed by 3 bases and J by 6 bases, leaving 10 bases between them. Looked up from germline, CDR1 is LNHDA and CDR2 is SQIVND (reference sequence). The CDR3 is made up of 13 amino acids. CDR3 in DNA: TGTGCCAGTAGTATGGCGGCTTGGGATACGCAGTATTTT. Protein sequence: CASSMAAWDTQYF.

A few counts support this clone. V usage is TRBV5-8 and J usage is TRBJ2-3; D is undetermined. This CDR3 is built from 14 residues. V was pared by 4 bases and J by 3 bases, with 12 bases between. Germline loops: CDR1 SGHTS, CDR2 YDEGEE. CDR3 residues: CASSHTAETDTQYF. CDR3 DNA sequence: TGTGCCAGCAGCCACACAGCCGAGACAGATACGCAGTATTTT.

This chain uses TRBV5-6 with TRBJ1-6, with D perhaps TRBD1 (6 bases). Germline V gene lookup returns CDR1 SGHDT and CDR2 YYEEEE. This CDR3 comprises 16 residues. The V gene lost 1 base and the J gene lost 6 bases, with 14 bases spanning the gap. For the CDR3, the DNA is TGTGCCAGCAGCTTGAGGTGGGGGCAAGGTAATTCACCCCTCCACTTT. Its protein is CASSLRWGQGNSPLHF.

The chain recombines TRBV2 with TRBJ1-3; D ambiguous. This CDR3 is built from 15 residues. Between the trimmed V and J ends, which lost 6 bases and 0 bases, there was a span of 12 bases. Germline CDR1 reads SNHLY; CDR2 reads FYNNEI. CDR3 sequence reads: CASSESLISGNTIYF. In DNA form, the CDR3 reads TGTGCCAGCAGCGAAAGCCTTATCTCTGGAAACACCATATATTTT.